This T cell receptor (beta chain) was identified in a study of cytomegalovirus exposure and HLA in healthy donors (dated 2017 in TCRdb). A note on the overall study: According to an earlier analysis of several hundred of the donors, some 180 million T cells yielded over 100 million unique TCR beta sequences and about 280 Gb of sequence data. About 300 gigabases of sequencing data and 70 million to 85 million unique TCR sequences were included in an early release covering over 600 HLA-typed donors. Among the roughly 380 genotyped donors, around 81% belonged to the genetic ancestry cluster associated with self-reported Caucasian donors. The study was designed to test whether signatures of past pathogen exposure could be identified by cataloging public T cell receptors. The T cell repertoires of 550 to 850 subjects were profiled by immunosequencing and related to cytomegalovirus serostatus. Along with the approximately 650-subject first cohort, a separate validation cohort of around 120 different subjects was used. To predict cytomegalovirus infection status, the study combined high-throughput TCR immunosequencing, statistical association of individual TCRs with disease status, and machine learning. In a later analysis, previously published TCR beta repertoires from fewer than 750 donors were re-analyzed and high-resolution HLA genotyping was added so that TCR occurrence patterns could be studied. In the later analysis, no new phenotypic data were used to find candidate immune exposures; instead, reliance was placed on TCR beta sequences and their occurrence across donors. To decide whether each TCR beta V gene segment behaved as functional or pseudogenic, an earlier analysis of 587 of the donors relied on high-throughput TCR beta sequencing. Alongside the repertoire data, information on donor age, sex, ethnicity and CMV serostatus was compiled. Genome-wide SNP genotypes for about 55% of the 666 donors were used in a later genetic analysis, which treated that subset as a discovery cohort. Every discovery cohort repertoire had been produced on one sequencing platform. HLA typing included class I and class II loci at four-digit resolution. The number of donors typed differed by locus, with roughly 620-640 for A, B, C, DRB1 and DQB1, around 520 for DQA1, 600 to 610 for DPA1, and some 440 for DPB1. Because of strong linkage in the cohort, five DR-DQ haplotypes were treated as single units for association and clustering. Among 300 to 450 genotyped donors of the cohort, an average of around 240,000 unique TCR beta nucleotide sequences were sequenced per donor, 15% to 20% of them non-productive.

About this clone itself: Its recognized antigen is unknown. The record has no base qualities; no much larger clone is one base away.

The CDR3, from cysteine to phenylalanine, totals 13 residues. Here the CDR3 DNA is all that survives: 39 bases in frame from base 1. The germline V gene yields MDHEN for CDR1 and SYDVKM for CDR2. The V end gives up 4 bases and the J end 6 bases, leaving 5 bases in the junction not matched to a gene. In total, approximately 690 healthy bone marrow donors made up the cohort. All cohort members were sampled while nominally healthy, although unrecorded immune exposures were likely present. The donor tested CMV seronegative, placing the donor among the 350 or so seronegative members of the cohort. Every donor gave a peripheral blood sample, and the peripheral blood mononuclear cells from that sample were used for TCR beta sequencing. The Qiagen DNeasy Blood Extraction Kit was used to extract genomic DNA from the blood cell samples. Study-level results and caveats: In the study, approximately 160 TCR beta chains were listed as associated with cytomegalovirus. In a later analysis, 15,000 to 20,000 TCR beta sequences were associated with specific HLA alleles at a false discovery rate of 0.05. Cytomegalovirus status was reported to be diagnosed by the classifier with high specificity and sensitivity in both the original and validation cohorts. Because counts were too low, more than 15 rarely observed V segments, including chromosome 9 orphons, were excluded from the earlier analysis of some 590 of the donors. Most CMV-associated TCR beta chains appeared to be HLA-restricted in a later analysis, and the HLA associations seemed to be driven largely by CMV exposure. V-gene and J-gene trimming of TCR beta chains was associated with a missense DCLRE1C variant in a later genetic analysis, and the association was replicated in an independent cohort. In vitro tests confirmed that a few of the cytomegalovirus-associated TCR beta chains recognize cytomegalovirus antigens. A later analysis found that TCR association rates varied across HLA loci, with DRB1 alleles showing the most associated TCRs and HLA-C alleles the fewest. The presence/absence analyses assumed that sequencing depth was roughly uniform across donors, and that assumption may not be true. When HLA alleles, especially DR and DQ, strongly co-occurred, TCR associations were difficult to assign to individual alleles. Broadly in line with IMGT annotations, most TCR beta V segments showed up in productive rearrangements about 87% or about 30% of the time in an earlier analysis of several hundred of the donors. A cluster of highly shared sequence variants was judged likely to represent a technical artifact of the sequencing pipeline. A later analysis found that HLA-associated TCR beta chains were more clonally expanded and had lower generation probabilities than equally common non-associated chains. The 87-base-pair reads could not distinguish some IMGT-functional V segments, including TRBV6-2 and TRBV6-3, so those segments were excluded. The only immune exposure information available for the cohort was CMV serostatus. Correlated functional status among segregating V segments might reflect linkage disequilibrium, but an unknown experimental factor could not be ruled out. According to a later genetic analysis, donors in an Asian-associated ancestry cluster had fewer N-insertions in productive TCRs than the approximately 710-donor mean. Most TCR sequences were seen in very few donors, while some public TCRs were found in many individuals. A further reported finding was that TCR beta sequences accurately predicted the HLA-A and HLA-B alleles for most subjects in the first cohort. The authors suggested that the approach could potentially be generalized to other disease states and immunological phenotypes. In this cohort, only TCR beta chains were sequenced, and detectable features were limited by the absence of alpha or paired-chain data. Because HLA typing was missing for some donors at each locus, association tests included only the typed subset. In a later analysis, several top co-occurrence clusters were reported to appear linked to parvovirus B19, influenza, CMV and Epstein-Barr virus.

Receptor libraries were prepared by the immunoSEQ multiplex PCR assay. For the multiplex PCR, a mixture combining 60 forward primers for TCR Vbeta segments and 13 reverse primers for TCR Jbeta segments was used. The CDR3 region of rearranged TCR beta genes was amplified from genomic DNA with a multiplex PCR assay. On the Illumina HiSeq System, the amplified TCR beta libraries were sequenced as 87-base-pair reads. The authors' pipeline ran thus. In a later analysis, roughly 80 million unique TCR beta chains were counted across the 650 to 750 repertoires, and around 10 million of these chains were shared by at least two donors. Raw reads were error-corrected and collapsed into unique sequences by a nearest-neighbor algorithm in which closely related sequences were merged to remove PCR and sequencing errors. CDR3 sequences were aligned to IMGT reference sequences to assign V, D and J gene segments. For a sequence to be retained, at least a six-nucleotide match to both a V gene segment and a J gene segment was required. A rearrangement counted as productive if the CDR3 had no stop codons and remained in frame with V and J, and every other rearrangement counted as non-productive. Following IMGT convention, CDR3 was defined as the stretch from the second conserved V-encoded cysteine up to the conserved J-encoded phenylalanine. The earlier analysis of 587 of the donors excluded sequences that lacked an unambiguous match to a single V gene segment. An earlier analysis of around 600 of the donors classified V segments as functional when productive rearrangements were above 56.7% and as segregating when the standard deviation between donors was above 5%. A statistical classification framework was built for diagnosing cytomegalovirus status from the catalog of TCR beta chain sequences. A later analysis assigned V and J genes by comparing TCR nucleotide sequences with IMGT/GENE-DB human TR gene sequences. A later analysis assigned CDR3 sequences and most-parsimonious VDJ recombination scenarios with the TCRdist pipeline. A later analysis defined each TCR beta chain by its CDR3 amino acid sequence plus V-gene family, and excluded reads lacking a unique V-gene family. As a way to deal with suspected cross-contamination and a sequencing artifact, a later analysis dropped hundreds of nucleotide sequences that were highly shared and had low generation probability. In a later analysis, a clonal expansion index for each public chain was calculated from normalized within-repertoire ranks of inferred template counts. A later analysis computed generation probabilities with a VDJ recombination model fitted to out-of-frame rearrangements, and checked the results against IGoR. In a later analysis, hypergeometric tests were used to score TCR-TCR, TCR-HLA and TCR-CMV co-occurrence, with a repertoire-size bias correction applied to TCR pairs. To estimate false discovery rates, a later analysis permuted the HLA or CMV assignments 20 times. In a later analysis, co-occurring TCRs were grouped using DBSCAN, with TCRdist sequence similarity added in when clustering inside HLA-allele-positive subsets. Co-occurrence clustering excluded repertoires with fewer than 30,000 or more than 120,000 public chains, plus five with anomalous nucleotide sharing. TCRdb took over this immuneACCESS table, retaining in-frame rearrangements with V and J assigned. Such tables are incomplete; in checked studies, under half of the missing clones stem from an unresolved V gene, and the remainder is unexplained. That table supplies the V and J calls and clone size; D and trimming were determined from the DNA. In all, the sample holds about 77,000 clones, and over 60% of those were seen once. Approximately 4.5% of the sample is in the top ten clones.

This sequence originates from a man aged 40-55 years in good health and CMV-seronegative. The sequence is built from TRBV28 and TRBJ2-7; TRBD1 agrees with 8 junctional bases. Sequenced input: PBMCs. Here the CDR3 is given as CASSSIDRGEQYF. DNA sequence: TGTGCCAGCAGTTCCATCGACAGGGGCGAGCAGTACTTC.